These T cell receptor beta chains were read from a single sample in a study of shared clonotypes between healthy human individuals. Clones were sequenced by immunoSEQ multiplex PCR, and TCRdb holds only the in-frame ones, with some missing. The top ten clones hold roughly 1.1% of a sample with millions of clones, approximately 95% of them seen once. Sequenced input: naive CD8+ T cells sorted from blood. The receptors were sampled from a man in his late teens or twenties in good health. CDR3s include the opening cysteine and the closing phenylalanine or tryptophan. The order of the fields is J gene, V gene, clone size, D gene, CDR3 protein, CDR3 DNA. D genes are given only for firm matches. Where a row states a size, it is once, few, many or the class of an expanded clone; other rows omit it.

J: TRBJ1-6
V: TRBV5-1
size: -
D: -
CDR3: CASISNSPLHF
DNA: TGCGCCAGCATTTCGAATTCACCCCTCCACTTT

J: TRBJ2-6
V: TRBV6-1
size: -
D: -
CDR3: CASSEWGSGANVLTF
DNA: TGTGCCAGCAGTGAATGGGGATCTGGGGCCAACGTCCTGACTTTC

J: TRBJ2-2
V: TRBV19
size: -
D: -
CDR3: CASSIPLEGVNTGELFF
DNA: TGTGCCAGTAGTATACCCCTCGAGGGAGTTAACACCGGGGAGCTGTTTTTT

J: TRBJ2-7
V: TRBV9
size: -
D: -
CDR3: CASSGTGGDYEQYF
DNA: TGTGCCAGCAGCGGTACAGGAGGGGATTACGAGCAGTACTTC

J: TRBJ1-5
V: TRBV27
size: once
D: -
CDR3: CASSFFGQPQHF
DNA: TGTGCCAGCAGTTTTTTTGGCCAGCCCCAGCATTTT

J: TRBJ1-5
V: TRBV4-3
size: once
D: TRBD1
CDR3: CASSQGTGGGQPQHF
DNA: TGCGCCAGCAGCCAAGGGACAGGGGGAGGGCAGCCCCAGCATTTT

J: TRBJ2-7
V: TRBV9
size: -
D: -
CDR3: CASSVGGLYEQYF
DNA: TGTGCCAGCAGCGTAGGGGGGCTCTACGAGCAGTACTTC

J: TRBJ2-7
V: TRBV6-5
size: -
D: -
CDR3: CASKKDSLSYEQYF
DNA: TGTGCCAGCAAAAAGGACAGTCTTTCCTACGAGCAGTACTTC

J: TRBJ2-7
V: TRBV19
size: -
D: TRBD2
CDR3: CASSTPGLASYEQYF
DNA: TGTGCCAGTAGTACTCCGGGACTAGCGAGCTACGAGCAGTACTTC

J: TRBJ2-3
V: TRBV4-3
size: -
D: -
CDR3: CASSQDWGADTQYF
DNA: TGCGCCAGCAGCCAAGATTGGGGAGCAGATACGCAGTATTTT

J: TRBJ1-2
V: TRBV7-8
size: -
D: TRBD1
CDR3: CASSLLTGPGYRGYTF
DNA: TGTGCCAGCAGCTTATTGACAGGGCCCGGCTATCGTGGCTACACCTTC

J: TRBJ1-2
V: TRBV9
size: -
D: TRBD1
CDR3: CASSSAGTGDQGYTF
DNA: TGTGCCAGCAGCAGCGCCGGGACAGGGGATCAGGGCTACACCTTC

J: TRBJ2-7
V: TRBV7-8
size: -
D: -
CDR3: CASSLARREQYF
DNA: TGTGCCAGCAGCTTAGCTCGCAGGGAGCAGTACTTC

J: TRBJ1-1
V: TRBV7-6
size: -
D: -
CDR3: CASFLLGTDTEAFF
DNA: TGTGCCAGCTTTCTATTGGGTACGGACACTGAAGCTTTCTTT

J: TRBJ2-7
V: TRBV6-5
size: -
D: -
CDR3: CASSYSQGNPEQYF
DNA: TGTGCCAGCAGTTACTCGCAGGGAAATCCCGAGCAGTACTTC

J: TRBJ2-7
V: TRBV2
size: -
D: TRBD2
CDR3: CASSEAGTSGWDEQYF
DNA: TGTGCCAGCAGTGAAGCAGGCACTAGCGGGTGGGACGAGCAGTACTTC

J: TRBJ1-1
V: TRBV28
size: -
D: -
CDR3: CASDPGPGEISEAFF
DNA: TGTGCCAGCGACCCCGGGCCAGGGGAAATATCTGAAGCTTTCTTT

J: TRBJ1-1
V: TRBV5-1
size: -
D: -
CDR3: CASSRTVNTEAFF
DNA: TGCGCCAGCAGCAGAACGGTGAACACTGAAGCTTTCTTT

J: TRBJ2-7
V: TRBV2
size: -
D: -
CDR3: CASLPEVGGVYEQYF
DNA: TGTGCCAGCCTACCCGAGGTGGGGGGCGTCTACGAGCAGTACTTC

J: TRBJ2-7
V: TRBV4-1
size: -
D: -
CDR3: CASSQAQVDYEQYF
DNA: TGCGCCAGCAGCCAAGCCCAGGTAGACTACGAGCAGTACTTC

J: TRBJ1-5
V: TRBV4-1
size: -
D: -
CDR3: CASSLTVDQPQHF
DNA: TGCGCCAGCAGCCTAACTGTAGATCAGCCCCAGCATTTT

J: TRBJ1-2
V: TRBV7-9
size: -
D: -
CDR3: CASSLAGAGDYGYTF
DNA: TGTGCCAGCAGCTTAGCAGGGGCGGGCGACTATGGCTACACCTTC

J: TRBJ2-1
V: TRBV13
size: -
D: -
CDR3: CASSLGTYNEQFF
DNA: TGTGCCAGCAGCCTAGGGACTTACAATGAGCAGTTCTTC

J: TRBJ2-7
V: TRBV6-5
size: -
D: TRBD2
CDR3: CASSSGLAGDYEQYF
DNA: TGTGCCAGCAGTTCAGGACTAGCGGGGGACTACGAGCAGTACTTC

J: TRBJ2-2
V: TRBV30
size: -
D: -
CDR3: CAWSMDIGGELFF
DNA: TGTGCCTGGAGTATGGACATAGGCGGGGAGCTGTTTTTT

J: TRBJ2-7
V: TRBV11-2
size: -
D: TRBD1
CDR3: CASSLGQGGHSSYEQYF
DNA: TGTGCCAGCAGCTTGGGACAGGGGGGGCACTCCTCCTACGAGCAGTACTTC

J: TRBJ2-2
V: TRBV30
size: -
D: -
CDR3: CAWSWGNGRPGELFF
DNA: TGTGCCTGGAGTTGGGGTAACGGACGTCCCGGGGAGCTGTTTTTT

J: TRBJ2-2
V: TRBV6-5
size: once
D: -
CDR3: CASSYMITGELFF
DNA: TGTGCCAGCAGTTACATGATCACCGGGGAGCTGTTTTTT

J: TRBJ2-7
V: TRBV5-1
size: -
D: -
CDR3: CASSPGDGYEQYF
DNA: TGCGCCAGCAGCCCAGGGGACGGCTACGAGCAGTACTTC